These 15 T cell receptor beta chains originate from one sample sequenced in a study of blood T cells in healthy people across ages. Sample-barcoded 5' priming and a J-beta primer mix drove a second PCR of roughly 7 to 11 cycles. TCRdb re-derived calls from the 5' RACE reads in MiXCR, one entry per CDR3 protein. The repertoire holds more than 500,000 distinct CDR3 sequences, with around a quarter as singletons. This sample was shared with a second study, whose subject was T cells of mothers and their children.

Source material: blood. The receptors here all came from a boy aged 2 to 10 in good health.

The rearrangement links TRBV5-1 to TRBJ2-5, with 8 bases that match TRBD1. The J call is uncertain, as TRBJ2-7 better fits the DNA end. There are 17 residues in the CDR3. Germline V gene sequence: CDR1 SGHRS, CDR2 YFSETQ. The CDR3 spells CASSWGQEFGFVYEQYF. CDR3 coding DNA: TGCGCCAGCAGTTGGGGACAGGAGTTCGGGTTCGTATACGAGCAGTACTTC.

This chain links TRBV9 with TRBJ2-5; 7 bases agree with TRBD2. V shed 0 bases and J 5 bases; nucleotides not matched to a gene: 4. CDR1 and CDR2 from the germline V gene are SGDLS and YYNGEE. The CDR3 totals 14 residues. The DNA for the CDR3 is TGTGCCAGCAGCGTAGGGGGTAGCGGGGAGACCCAGTACTTC. It yields the protein CASSVGGSGETQYF.

This clonotype was picked up one time. The chain employs TRBV20-1 and TRBJ2-1, with D hard to call. CDR3 length: 11 amino acids. The V and J ends lost 2 bases and 5 bases respectively, with 4 bases between them. Germline lookup yields CDR1 DFQATT and CDR2 SNEGSKA (reference sequence). CDR3 DNA: TGCAGTGCTAGATGGAACAATGAGCAGTTCTTC. Protein: CSARWNNEQFF.

The sample holds many counts of this clonotype. The rearrangement joins TRBV6-1 to TRBJ2-7; 8 nucleotides line up with TRBD1. The CDR3 runs 16 residues. The V segment lost 1 base and the J segment 3 bases; nucleotides outside the gene matches: 8. Looked up from germline, CDR1 is MNHNS and CDR2 is SASEGT. The CDR3 reads CASSEEAGTGGYEQYF. The CDR3, as DNA: TGTGCCAGCAGTGAAGAGGCCGGGACAGGAGGCTACGAGCAGTACTTC.

The chain recombines TRBV6-5 with TRBJ1-1, with D unresolved. Germline CDR1 is MNHEY and CDR2 is SVGAGI. V dropped 6 bases and J dropped 4 bases, with 15 bases sitting between them. The CDR3 is 14 amino acids. The CDR3 DNA sequence: TGTGCCAGCAGATCCCCGGGAAAAAGCACTGAAGCTTTCTTT. This codes for CASRSPGKSTEAFF.

This clonotype was picked up a small number of times. The rearrangement links TRBV10-2 to TRBJ2-5; 11 nucleotides line up with TRBD2. Germline assignment: CDR1 WSHSY and CDR2 SAAADI. There are 16 residues in the CDR3. V trimming: 3 bases; J trimming: 5 bases; junction bases outside the gene matches: 8. The CDR3 DNA reads as TGCGCCAGCAGTGAAGGGCTAGCGGGAGGTGGTGAGACCCAGTACTTC. Protein sequence: CASSEGLAGGGETQYF.

This clonotype has just a few counts. This chain connects TRBV18 to TRBJ1-1, with D perhaps TRBD1 (5 bases). CDR1 is KGHSH, CDR2 LQKENI, per germline. This CDR3 region has 15 residues. The germline V and J ends were trimmed by 1 base and 4 bases, with 13 bases remaining between them. For the CDR3, the DNA is TGTGCCAGCTCACCACGACAGTTACCAAGCACTGAAGCTTTCTTT. Its translation: CASSPRQLPSTEAFF.

The rearrangement links TRBV29-1 to TRBJ2-5; D uncertain. Germline V gene data show CDR1 as SQVTM and CDR2 as ANQGSEA. V was clipped by 8 bases and J by 4 bases, with 20 bases between them. This CDR3 is built from 14 residues. The CDR3 coding sequence is TGCAGCACCACGTTGGGCGAGTTATTAGAGACCCAGTACTTC. The encoded protein is CSTTLGELLETQYF.

V is TRBV18 and J is TRBJ2-2; D perhaps matches TRBD2 (6 bases). Germline-derived CDR1 and CDR2 are KGHSH and LQKENI. This CDR3 spans 15 amino acids. V gave up 5 bases and J gave up 6 bases, with 16 bases separating them. The CDR3 spells CASSELGGSSGELFF. The CDR3 DNA reads TGTGCCAGCTCAGAACTGGGGGGATCGTCCGGGGAGCTGTTTTTT. The full variable domain, completed using reference TRBV18 and TRBJ2-2, is NAGVMQNPRHLVRRRGQEARLRCSPMKGHSHVYWYRQLPEEGLKFMVYLQKENIIDESGMPKERFSAEFPKEGPSILRIQQVVRGDSAAYFCASSELGGSSGELFFGEGSRLTVL.

The chain recombines TRBV10-1 with TRBJ2-5, with 9 bases fitting TRBD2. The DNA end favors TRBJ2-1, so the J call may be wrong. CDR1 WNHNN and CDR2 SYGVQD come from the germline V gene (reference sequence). This CDR3 region has 15 residues. This CDR3 reads CASSAAGGPVNEQFF. CDR3 in DNA: TGCGCCAGCAGTGCGGCGGGAGGGCCTGTCAATGAGCAGTTCTTC.

This chain connects TRBV20-1 to TRBJ2-7; TRBD1 matches 9 bases. Germline CDR1 DFQATT, CDR2 SNEGSKA (reference sequence). The CDR3 has 13 amino acids. The CDR3 reads CGVGGQGSYEQYF. For the CDR3, the DNA is TGCGGGGTTGGAGGACAGGGGTCCTACGAGCAGTACTTC.

In its sample, this clonotype was seen a few times. The V call is TRBV5-6, the J call TRBJ2-4, with a possible D match to TRBD1 (6 bases). The length of the CDR3 is 17 residues. V was shortened by 4 bases and J by 0 bases, with 17 bases between the two germline ends. Germline V gene sequence: CDR1 SGHDT, CDR2 YYEEEE. The CDR3 protein is CASSAIRGQLAKNIQYF. CDR3 sequence (DNA): TGTGCCAGCAGCGCCATCCGCGGACAGTTAGCCAAAAACATTCAGTACTTC.

This clonotype was found a few times. The chain employs TRBV12-3 or TRBV12-4 and TRBJ2-5; TRBD2 might be the D (5 bases). Trimming removed 2 bases from V and 0 bases from J, with 10 bases in between. The length of the CDR3 is 15 residues. The CDR3 DNA follows: TGTGCCAGCAGTTTAATAGGAGCGGACCAAGAGACCCAGTACTTC. It yields the protein CASSLIGADQETQYF.

This clonotype showed up just a few times. The chain combines TRBV7-2 with TRBJ2-3, with TRBD2 as a possible D gene (6 bases). CDR1 and CDR2 from the germline V gene are SGHTA and FQGNSA. This CDR3 is 15 amino acids long. V was clipped by 1 base and J by 1 base, with 9 bases between them. The CDR3 nucleotides read TGTGCCAGCAGCTTAGAGGGCGGGGGCACAGATACGCAGTATTTT. It encodes CASSLEGGGTDTQYF.

This clonotype was detected a few times. The chain joins TRBV27 to TRBJ2-5; weak D call: TRBD1 (5 bases). The J call may be mistaken, given a closer DNA end match to TRBJ2-7. The CDR3 has 14 amino acids. The germline gives CDR1 MNHEY, CDR2 SMNVEV (reference sequence). CDR3 sequence reads: CASATQGYSYEQYF. In DNA, the CDR3 is TGTGCCAGCGCCACCCAGGGTTACTCCTACGAGCAGTACTTC.